These T cell receptor beta chains were read from a single sample in a study of identical twins. TCRdb fed the 5' RACE reads into MiXCR, producing one record per CDR3 protein. The table includes some 760,000 distinct CDR3 sequences, roughly 18% detected once. This same sample was also part of a study on T cells expressing NK-cell markers.

The sequenced sample was PBMCs. The receptors were sampled from a woman aged 18-29 years in good health. Both conserved end residues are part of each CDR3. The D gene is left open where the match is weak. Clone size is stated in some rows and not others, as once, few, many or a class when expanded.

cdr3_length: 20
j_call: TRBJ2-1
d_call: TRBD2
clone_size: few
v_call: TRBV9
cdr3_aa: CASSVFRGAGGPLLHNEQFF
cdr3_nt: TGTGCCAGCAGCGTATTCCGGGGAGCGGGAGGCCCATTATTACACAATGAGCAGTTCTTC

cdr3_length: 18
j_call: TRBJ2-1
d_call: TRBD2
clone_size: few
v_call: TRBV20-1
cdr3_aa: CSAPTGTSGRAGYNEQFF
cdr3_nt: TGCAGTGCGCCTACCGGGACTAGCGGGAGGGCCGGTTACAATGAGCAGTTCTTC

cdr3_length: 15
j_call: TRBJ2-3
d_call: NA
clone_size: few
v_call: TRBV7-3
cdr3_aa: CASSLLHSGFDTQYF
cdr3_nt: TGTGCCAGCAGCCTACTCCACAGTGGATTCGATACGCAGTATTTT

cdr3_length: 13
j_call: TRBJ2-1
d_call: NA
clone_size: NA
v_call: TRBV3-1
cdr3_aa: CASSQSRENEQFF
cdr3_nt: TGTGCCAGCAGCCAGAGCAGGGAAAATGAGCAGTTCTTC

cdr3_length: 14
j_call: TRBJ2-5
d_call: TRBD2
clone_size: NA
v_call: TRBV29-1
cdr3_aa: CSVDDETSGETQYF
cdr3_nt: TGCAGCGTTGATGACGAAACTAGCGGCGAGACCCAGTACTTC

cdr3_length: 17
j_call: TRBJ2-4
d_call: NA
clone_size: NA
v_call: TRBV7-9
cdr3_aa: CASSPQGSQAISHIQYF
cdr3_nt: TGTGCCAGCAGCCCCCAGGGGTCACAGGCTATCTCTCACATTCAGTACTTC

cdr3_length: 13
j_call: TRBJ2-1
d_call: NA
clone_size: NA
v_call: TRBV7-3
cdr3_aa: CASSSTSDHEQFF
cdr3_nt: TGTGCCAGCAGCTCCACCTCCGACCATGAGCAGTTCTTC

cdr3_length: 13
j_call: TRBJ1-6
d_call: NA
clone_size: NA
v_call: TRBV5-1
cdr3_aa: CASSLDQNSPLHF
cdr3_nt: TGCGCCAGCAGCTTGGACCAGAATTCACCCCTCCACTTT

cdr3_length: 12
j_call: TRBJ2-3
d_call: NA
clone_size: NA
v_call: TRBV6-4
cdr3_aa: CASSDLGGTQYF
cdr3_nt: TGTGCCAGCAGTGACTTGGGGGGTACGCAGTATTTT

cdr3_length: 15
j_call: TRBJ2-1
d_call: TRBD2
clone_size: NA
v_call: TRBV6-1
cdr3_aa: CASRGLAVVYNEQFF
cdr3_nt: TGTGCCAGCAGGGGACTAGCGGTGGTTTACAATGAGCAGTTCTTC

cdr3_length: 14
j_call: TRBJ1-5
d_call: NA
clone_size: few
v_call: TRBV6-1
cdr3_aa: CASSLGTGQGPQHF
cdr3_nt: TGTGCCAGCAGTCTTGGGACCGGGCAGGGGCCCCAGCATTTT

cdr3_length: 14
j_call: TRBJ1-2
d_call: NA
clone_size: NA
v_call: TRBV7-9
cdr3_aa: CASSSLQGTHGYTF
cdr3_nt: TGTGCCAGCAGCTCACTTCAGGGGACGCATGGCTACACCTTC

cdr3_length: 11
j_call: TRBJ2-1
d_call: NA
clone_size: NA
v_call: TRBV15
cdr3_aa: CATGPQPEQFF
cdr3_nt: TGTGCCACCGGCCCTCAGCCTGAGCAGTTCTTC

cdr3_length: 11
j_call: TRBJ2-7
d_call: NA
clone_size: NA
v_call: TRBV29-1
cdr3_aa: CSVVPPYEQYF
cdr3_nt: TGCAGCGTTGTTCCCCCCTACGAGCAGTACTTC

cdr3_length: 15
j_call: TRBJ1-6
d_call: TRBD1
clone_size: NA
v_call: TRBV4-1
cdr3_aa: CASSQEGTANSPLHF
cdr3_nt: TGCGCCAGCAGCCAAGAGGGGACAGCGAATTCACCCCTCCACTTT

cdr3_length: 14
j_call: TRBJ2-1
d_call: NA
clone_size: NA
v_call: TRBV25-1
cdr3_aa: CASSDRAGSVGQFF
cdr3_nt: TGTGCCAGCAGTGACCGAGCGGGTTCCGTGGGGCAGTTCTTC